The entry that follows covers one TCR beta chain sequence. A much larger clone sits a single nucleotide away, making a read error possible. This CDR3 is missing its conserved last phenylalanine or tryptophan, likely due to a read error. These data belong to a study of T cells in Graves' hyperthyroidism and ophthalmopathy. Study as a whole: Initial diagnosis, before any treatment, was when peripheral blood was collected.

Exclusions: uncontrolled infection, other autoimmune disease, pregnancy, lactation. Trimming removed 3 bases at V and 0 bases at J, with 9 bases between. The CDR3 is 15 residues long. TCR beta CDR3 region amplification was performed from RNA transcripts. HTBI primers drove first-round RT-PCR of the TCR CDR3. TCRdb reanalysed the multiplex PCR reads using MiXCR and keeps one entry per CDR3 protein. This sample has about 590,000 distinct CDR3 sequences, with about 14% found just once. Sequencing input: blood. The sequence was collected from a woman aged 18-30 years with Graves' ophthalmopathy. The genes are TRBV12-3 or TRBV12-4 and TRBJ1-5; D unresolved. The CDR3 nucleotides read TGTGCCAGCAGTTTTGACTTTTATAGCAATCAGCCCCAGCATTCT. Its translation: CASSFDFYSNQPQHS.